Each of the 21 T cell receptor beta chains below was sequenced from the same sample in a study of cytomegalovirus exposure and HLA in healthy donors. With 60 Vbeta and 13 Jbeta primers, the PCR was carried out. Repertoires were generated with immunoSEQ multiplex PCR, while TCRdb's copy carries only in-frame clones and drops some. The data show 150,000 to 200,000 clones, with 82% seen just once and approximately 0.51% held by the top ten. The sequencing input was PBMCs. Receptor source: a woman between 50 and 59 years old in good health and CMV-seronegative.

Here the CDR3 reads CASSPGGGSEQYF. The CDR3 DNA reads TGTGCCAGCTCACCTGGGGGGGGTAGCGAGCAGTACTTC. The gene calls are TRBV18 and TRBJ2-7; 7 bases map to TRBD2. The length of the CDR3 is 13 residues. Germline assignment: CDR1 KGHSH and CDR2 LQKENI. V dropped 3 bases and J dropped 6; count of bases not matched to a gene: 5. The full variable domain, rest sourced from reference TRBV18 and TRBJ2-7, is NAGVMQNPRHLVRRRGQEARLRCSPMKGHSHVYWYRQLPEEGLKFMVYLQKENIIDESGMPKERFSAEFPKEGPSILRIQQVVRGDSAAYFCASSPGGGSEQYFGPGTRLTVT.

The CDR3 protein is CASRSGTDTQYF. DNA of the CDR3: TGTGCCAGCAGATCAGGCACAGATACGCAGTATTTT. The chain recombines TRBV7-9 with TRBJ2-3; D unresolved. Germline lookup yields CDR1 SEHNR and CDR2 FQNEAQ (reference sequence). The CDR3 contains 12 residues. The V end was cut by 6 bases, the J end by 1 base, with 5 bases between. Drawing the rest from reference TRBV7-9 and TRBJ2-3, the complete variable domain is DTGVSQNPRHKITKRGQNVTFRCDPISEHNRLYWYRQTLGQGPEFLTYFQNEAQLEKSRLLSDRFSAERPKGSFSTLEIQRTEQGDSAMYLCASRSGTDTQYFGPGTRLTVL.

This clone was recorded once. This chain joins TRBV6-1 and TRBJ2-7, with 9 bases matching TRBD1. V shed 4 bases, J shed 7 bases, and the junction held 11 bases outside the gene matches. CDR3 length equals 15 residues. Germline loops: CDR1 MNHNS, CDR2 SASEGT. DNA of the CDR3: TGTGCCAGCAGTGGGGGGGAACAGGGGGCCTTTGAGCAGTACTTC. Its translation: CASSGGEQGAFEQYF.

The rearrangement uses TRBV28 and TRBJ2-4, with D maybe TRBD1 (6 bases). The CDR3 is 16 amino acids. The ends were cut back, 4 bases at V and 0 bases at J, with 13 bases in the middle. Germline CDR1 MDHEN, CDR2 SYDVKM. This chain's CDR3 is CASSSRQVLAKNIQYF. The CDR3 bases are TGTGCCAGCAGTTCGCGACAGGTACTAGCCAAAAACATTCAGTACTTC.

In its sample, this clone was seen a few times. The V call is TRBV1, the J call TRBJ1-2; TRBD1 is the table's D call, not checked against the DNA. TRBV1 is labeled a pseudogene. CDR3 size: 17 residues. In nucleotides, the CDR3 is TGCACCAGCAGCCAAGTATACCCCCCGGGCAGGGGCGGCGGCTACACCTTC. Translated, it gives CTSSQVYPPGRGGGYTF.

This clone turned up a few times. The J gene is TRBJ1-1, the V gene TRBV28; D not certain. The CDR3 runs 12 residues. Deletions cut 8 bases from V and 0 bases from J, with 7 bases between. CDR1 and CDR2 (germline): MDHEN, SYDVKM. The CDR3, as DNA: TGTGCCAGCCGAAGCATGAACACTGAAGCTTTCTTT. As protein: CASRSMNTEAFF.

This clone was observed once. The chain recombines TRBV6-4 with TRBJ1-1; possibly TRBD1 for D (5 bases). This CDR3 has 13 amino acids. Trimming shortened V by 5 bases and J by 1 base, and 8 bases separated the two germline ends. Germline CDR1 is MRHNA and CDR2 is SNTAGT. As DNA, the CDR3 is TGTGCCAGCAGTCTACAGGCGAACACTGAAGCTTTCTTT. Translated: CASSLQANTEAFF.

The V call is TRBV27, the J call TRBJ2-3; TRBD2 matches at 7 bases. V lost 7 bases and J lost 4; bases outside the gene matches: 8. The germline CDR1 and CDR2 sequences are MNHEY and SMNVEV (reference sequence). CDR3 length: 14 residues. The CDR3 is CASNPGTIPDTQYF. DNA of the CDR3: TGTGCCAGCAACCCAGGGACTATTCCAGATACGCAGTATTTT.

The chain has TRBV27 and TRBJ1-2; TRBD1 is a possible D gene (5 bases). Germline CDR1 reads MNHEY; CDR2 reads SMNVEV (reference sequence). The CDR3 totals 17 residues. Between the trimmed V and J ends, which lost 7 bases and 8 bases, there was a span of 29 bases. The CDR3 DNA reads TGTGCCAGCATGGGCGTGGGGGGGTCCATTAATTATAAGGGCTACACCTTC. This gives the protein CASMGVGGSINYKGYTF.

This clone has a single count. V is TRBV7-2 and J is TRBJ1-1; D uncertain. The CDR3 runs to 15 residues. V was trimmed by 1 base and J by 0 bases, leaving 9 bases between them. Germline CDR1 SGHTA, CDR2 FQGNSA. The CDR3, as DNA: TGTGCCAGCAGCTTAGTCGCGCAATTGAACACTGAAGCTTTCTTT. This translates into CASSLVAQLNTEAFF.

The rearrangement uses TRBV28 and TRBJ2-5, with TRBD1 matching over 7 bases. Germline V lookup: CDR1 MDHEN, CDR2 SYDVKM. The junction had 11 bases not matched to a gene; V was cut back by 3 bases and J by 10 bases. The CDR3 covers 14 residues. CDR3 in amino acids: CASSLRTGLPDQYF. The DNA of the CDR3 is TGTGCCAGCAGTTTGAGGACAGGCCTCCCGGACCAGTACTTC.

The chain has TRBV28 and TRBJ1-3, with 9 bases fitting TRBD1. CDR1 is MDHEN and CDR2 is SYDVKM in the germline V gene. The CDR3 sequence is 15 residues long. With 7 bases clipped from V and 4 bases from J, the junction kept 8 bases outside the gene matches. CDR3 amino acids: CASTSYRGRGNTIYF. The CDR3 bases are TGTGCCAGCACCTCCTACAGGGGGCGAGGAAACACCATATATTTT.

This chain uses TRBV11-2 with TRBJ2-5; tentative D call: TRBD2 (5 bases). Between the trimmed V and J ends, which lost 4 bases and 5 bases, there was a span of 11 bases. Germline V gene data show CDR1 as SGHAT and CDR2 as FQNNGV. The CDR3 totals 13 residues. CDR3 nucleotides: TGTGCCAGCAGCTGGAGGTTAGGGGAGACCCAGTACTTC. Translating it yields CASSWRLGETQYF.

The chain joins TRBV7-3 to TRBJ1-3, with D tentatively TRBD1 (6 bases). V dropped 1 base and J dropped 2 bases, with 9 bases sitting between them. This CDR3 region has 15 residues. From germline, CDR1 is SGHTA and CDR2 FQGTGA. The CDR3 here is CASSLIAGAGNTIYF. The CDR3 DNA is TGTGCCAGCAGCTTAATTGCAGGGGCTGGAAACACCATATATTTT.

In this sample, this clone turned up a few times. J is TRBJ2-1 and V is TRBV5-1; the D is unclear. This CDR3 is built from 15 residues. V shed 0 bases and J shed 3 bases, with 10 bases lying between them. Germline-derived CDR1 and CDR2 are SGHRS and YFSETQ. The DNA of the CDR3 is TGCGCCAGCAGCTTGGTTCAGAACGACTACAATGAGCAGTTCTTC. Amino acids: CASSLVQNDYNEQFF.

This clone appeared once. The chain recombines TRBV18 with TRBJ2-3, with 7 bases lining up with TRBD1. Losses at the gene ends were 2 bases for V and 8 bases for J; bases not matched to a gene: 10. The germline gives CDR1 KGHSH, CDR2 LQKENI. The CDR3 runs to 15 residues. Here the CDR3 DNA reads TGTGCCAGCTCACCAGACAGGGTCAGGACTGGTACGCAGTATTTT. This codes for CASSPDRVRTGTQYF.

The CDR3 protein is CAWGGTNAYNEQFF. CDR3 nucleotide sequence: TGTGCCTGGGGTGGCACTAACGCGTACAATGAGCAGTTCTTC. The V gene is TRBV30, the J gene TRBJ2-1, with no clear D. This CDR3 is built from 14 residues. Germline values: CDR1 GTSNPN, CDR2 SVGIG (reference sequence). V was trimmed by 5 bases and J by 4 bases, leaving 15 bases between them.

The rearrangement uses TRBV5-4 and TRBJ2-5, with 9 bases lining up with TRBD2. Germline V lookup: CDR1 SGHNT, CDR2 YYREEE (reference sequence). With 2 bases clipped from V and 4 bases from J, the junction kept 9 bases outside the gene matches. CDR3 length: 16 residues. The CDR3 region is CASSLRLAGNTETQYF. In DNA, the CDR3 is TGTGCCAGCAGCTTAAGGCTAGCGGGAAACACAGAGACCCAGTACTTC. Filled out from reference TRBV5-4 and TRBJ2-5, the complete variable domain reads ETGVTQSPTHLIKTRGQQVTLRCSSQSGHNTVSWYQQALGQGPQFIFQYYREEENGRGNFPPRFSGLQFPNYSSELNVNALELDDSALYLCASSLRLAGNTETQYFGPGTRLLVL.

The DNA for the CDR3 is TGTGCCAGCAGCGCCACTCTAGAGACCCAGTACTTC. Residues: CASSATLETQYF. The chain uses TRBV7-9 and TRBJ2-5, with unresolved D. The CDR3 sequence is 12 residues long. V was cut by 5 bases and J by 4 bases, with 8 bases left in between. Germline values: CDR1 SEHNR, CDR2 FQNEAQ (reference sequence).

The rearrangement links TRBV5-1 to TRBJ2-7; TRBD1 aligns across 9 bases. Germline values: CDR1 SGHRS, CDR2 YFSETQ. The CDR3 is made up of 13 amino acids. J lost 3 bases, V lost 3 bases, and 1 base had no gene match. CDR3: CASSWGQGYEQYF. In DNA form, the CDR3 reads TGCGCCAGCAGCTGGGGACAGGGCTACGAGCAGTACTTC.

The chain has TRBV4-3 and TRBJ2-7; 8 bases align to TRBD1. The germline CDR1 and CDR2 sequences are LGHNA and YSLEER. V dropped 0 bases and J dropped 7; count of bases not matched to a gene: 5. The length of the CDR3 is 14 residues. The DNA for the CDR3 is TGCGCCAGCAGCCAAGATCGGACAGGGTGGGAGCAGTACTTC. This translates into CASSQDRTGWEQYF.